The 23 T cell receptor beta chains below all came from one sample that was sequenced in a study of T cell clonotyping in hematopoietic cell transplantation. The time point: recipient sample about 28 days before transplant, after cytoreduction. The repertoire was sequenced with immunoSEQ multiplex PCR; TCRdb's copy has only in-frame clones and lacks some. The sample includes about 10,000 clones, roughly 84% of them seen just once. The input for sequencing was peripheral blood mononuclear cells, taken before stem cell transplant. Source of these receptors: a woman aged 45-60 years with chronic myeloid leukemia. Some clones in this sample may be carry-over from other donors' samples.

V and J are TRBV28 and TRBJ2-2; 10 bases agree with TRBD1. The V gene's germline CDR1 is MDHEN and CDR2 SYDVKM. The ends lost 8 bases at V and 7 bases at J; junction bases unmatched: 13. The CDR3 runs 16 residues. CDR3 protein: CASGFRDRGLGGELFF. CDR3 nucleotides: TGTGCCAGCGGATTCCGGGACAGGGGATTAGGCGGGGAGCTGTTTTTT.

The V call is TRBV7-9, the J call TRBJ2-5; D not resolved. Germline values: CDR1 SEHNR, CDR2 FQNEAQ (reference sequence). Trimming stripped 6 bases from V and 5 bases from J, with 7 bases between. There are 11 residues in the CDR3. CDR3 residues: CASSPDETQYF. The DNA for the CDR3 is TGTGCCAGCAGTCCGGACGAGACCCAGTACTTC.

The chain links TRBV7-8 to TRBJ2-4; D remains ambiguous. Germline lookup yields CDR1 SGHVS and CDR2 FQNEAQ. CDR3 length equals 17 residues. V lost 0 bases, J lost 8 bases, and 20 bases lay in between. For the CDR3, the DNA is TGTGCCAGCAGCTTAGCGTGGACGGATGCCCGATGGGACATTCAGTACTTC. Protein product: CASSLAWTDARWDIQYF.

The chain couples TRBV30 to TRBJ2-3; D gene uncertain. V was pared by 0 bases and J by 7 bases, with 14 bases between. This CDR3 region has 14 residues. The germline CDR1 and CDR2 sequences are GTSNPN and SVGIG (reference sequence). The CDR3 reads CAWSVMLPSNTQYF. In DNA, the CDR3 is TGTGCCTGGAGTGTAATGCTCCCGTCTAATACGCAGTATTTT.

The chain has TRBV7-8 and TRBJ1-2; D ambiguous. The CDR3 runs 13 residues. Germline assignment: CDR1 SGHVS and CDR2 FQNEAQ. With 4 bases removed from V and 4 bases from J, the gap between germline ends came to 10 bases. The CDR3 sequence is CASSSSISYGYTF. CDR3 nucleotide sequence: TGTGCCAGCAGCTCTTCGATCAGCTATGGCTACACCTTC.

This chain connects TRBV19 to TRBJ2-2, with 7 bases aligning to TRBD2. V lost 4 bases and J lost 6; bases outside the gene matches: 5. Germline V gives CDR1 LNHDA, CDR2 SQIVND (reference sequence). The CDR3 runs 14 residues. The CDR3 reads CASSSGRSAGELFF. The CDR3 DNA is TGTGCCAGTAGTAGCGGGAGATCCGCCGGGGAGCTGTTTTTT.

This clone was seen once. The chain has TRBV7-8 and TRBJ2-7; TRBD2 matches at 12 bases. Germline CDR1 is SGHVS and CDR2 is FQNEAQ. With 1 base clipped from V and 3 bases from J, the junction kept 10 bases outside the gene matches. This CDR3 is 18 amino acids long. The CDR3 region has the DNA TGTGCCAGCAGCTTAGTGGCAGTTCGGACTAGCGGGATCTACGAGCAGTACTTC. Translation gives CASSLVAVRTSGIYEQYF. The whole variable domain, remainder taken from reference TRBV7-8 and TRBJ2-7, is GAGVSQSPRYKVAKRGQDVALRCDPISGHVSLFWYQQALGQGPEFLTYFQNEAQLDKSGLPSDRFFAERPEGSVSTLKIQRTQQEDSAVYLCASSLVAVRTSGIYEQYFGPGTRLTVT.

The rearrangement joins TRBV30 to TRBJ1-1; no reliable D call. Germline lookup yields CDR1 GTSNPN and CDR2 SVGIG (reference sequence). Trimming removed 7 bases at V and 4 bases at J, with 13 bases between. CDR3 size: 12 residues. CDR3 sequence (DNA): TGTGCCTTTGGGCAGGCTCGCACTGAAGCTTTCTTT. Protein: CAFGQARTEAFF. Combining the CDR3 with reference TRBV30 and TRBJ1-1 gives the whole variable domain SQTIHQWPATLVQPVGSPLSLECTVEGTSNPNLYWYRQAAGRGLQLLFYSVGIGQISSEVPQNLSASRPQDRQFILSSKKLLLSDSGFYLCAFGQARTEAFFGQGTRLTVV.

The genes are TRBV7-6 and TRBJ1-2; tentative D call: TRBD1 (6 bases). Germline V CDR1 and CDR2: SGHVS, FNYEAQ. The CDR3 totals 15 residues. Trimming pared 5 bases from V and 7 bases from J, leaving 20 bases between. CDR3 nucleotide sequence: TGTGCCAGCAGCGCCGGCGCGGGGGGCGCCGGTGGCTACACCTTC. Residues: CASSAGAGGAGGYTF.

The V call is TRBV29-1, the J call TRBJ2-7; 7 bases map to TRBD2. Germline loops: CDR1 SQVTM, CDR2 ANQGSEA. The CDR3 has 13 amino acids. The junction had 8 bases not matched to a gene; V was cut back by 5 bases and J by 4 bases. CDR3 sequence reads: CSVSAGEEYEQYF. The CDR3, as DNA: TGCAGCGTTAGTGCGGGAGAGGAGTACGAGCAGTACTTC.

CDR3 sequence (DNA): TGTGCCAGCAGCATAGGACAGGGGGCATTACCAAAAGAGACCCAGTACTTC. Its translation is CASSIGQGALPKETQYF. This chain links TRBV5-8 with TRBJ2-5, with 11 bases lining up with TRBD1. This CDR3 comprises 17 residues. Unmatched junction bases numbered 11, after V lost 4 bases and J lost 3 bases. CDR1 is SGHTS and CDR2 is YDEGEE in the germline V gene.

This chain uses TRBV11-2 with TRBJ1-2; no definite D call. The CDR3 has 15 amino acids. Between the trimmed V and J ends, which lost 4 bases and 2 bases, there was a span of 14 bases. CDR1 SGHAT and CDR2 FQNNGV come from the germline V gene. The CDR3 coding sequence is TGTGCCAGCAGCTCCCTAAGGCAAGGGAACTATGGCTACACCTTC. Its protein is CASSSLRQGNYGYTF.

The chain employs TRBV28 and TRBJ1-4; no definite D call. Germline values: CDR1 MDHEN, CDR2 SYDVKM. Trimming removed 9 bases from V and 4 bases from J, with 15 bases in between. The CDR3 consists of 14 residues. CDR3 protein: CASAAGALNEKLFF. CDR3 coding DNA: TGTGCCAGTGCGGCAGGCGCCCTTAATGAAAAACTGTTTTTT.

The V call is TRBV14, the J call TRBJ1-3; possibly TRBD1 for D (5 bases). V lost 4 bases, J lost 4 bases, and 11 bases lay in between. The CDR3 contains 14 residues. The germline V gene has CDR1 SGHDN and CDR2 FVKESK. CDR3 region: CASSPPGRGNTIYF. In DNA form, the CDR3 reads TGTGCCAGCAGCCCTCCAGGGAGGGGAAACACCATATATTTT.

The table lists this clone with a count of one. V and J are TRBV6-5 and TRBJ2-5; 9 bases line up with TRBD2. Germline V gene sequence: CDR1 MNHEY, CDR2 SVGAGI. Trimming cost V 8 bases and J 1 base; bases outside gene matches: 8. The CDR3 spans 15 residues. In DNA form, the CDR3 reads TGTGCCAGCTGCTCGCTAGCGGGACCCCAAGAGACCCAGTACTTC. The encoded protein is CASCSLAGPQETQYF.

V usage is TRBV6-1 and J usage is TRBJ1-5, with unresolved D. CDR3 length: 12 amino acids. Trimming removed 1 base from V and 11 bases from J, with 9 bases in between. Per the germline V gene, CDR1 is MNHNS and CDR2 is SASEGT. CDR3 sequence (DNA): TGTGCCAGCAGTGAAGTGGGGTCGGCCCAGCATTTT. It codes for CASSEVGSAQHF.

As DNA, the CDR3 is TGTGCCACCAGCAAACACTCAGGAAAACAAGAGACCCAGTACTTC. Residues: CATSKHSGKQETQYF. The chain couples TRBV15 to TRBJ2-5, with D hard to call. V lost 4 bases and J 2 bases, leaving 14 bases between the germline ends. The CDR3 covers 15 residues. The germline gives CDR1 LNHNV, CDR2 YYDKDF (reference sequence).

J is TRBJ1-1 and V is TRBV5-5, with 8 bases that match TRBD1. With V trimmed by 4 bases and J by 1 base, 6 bases remained unmatched. The CDR3 runs to 15 residues. CDR1 is SGHKS and CDR2 is YYEKEE in the germline V gene (reference sequence). CDR3 sequence: CASSVAGQGNTEAFF. The CDR3 coding sequence is TGTGCCAGCAGCGTGGCCGGACAGGGGAACACTGAAGCTTTCTTT.

The chain employs TRBV28 and TRBJ2-2; 7 nucleotides match TRBD2. J gave up 6 bases and V 10 bases, and 14 bases lay outside the gene matches. Germline-derived CDR1 and CDR2 are MDHEN and SYDVKM. This CDR3 has 15 residues. DNA of the CDR3: TGTGCCACCCTTGATGGCGGGAGAGCAGCCGGGGAGCTGTTTTTT. Translating gives CATLDGGRAAGELFF.

V usage is TRBV28 and J usage is TRBJ1-5; TRBD1 aligns across 7 bases. This CDR3 region has 15 residues. Germline CDR1 MDHEN, CDR2 SYDVKM. Trimming took 5 bases from V and 6 from J; bases not matched to a gene: 10. The CDR3 is CASSMSQGVGQPQHF. The CDR3 DNA sequence: TGTGCCAGCAGTATGAGCCAGGGGGTAGGTCAGCCCCAGCATTTT.

CDR3 sequence (DNA): TGTGCCAGCAATGACGACTCCTACAATGAGCAGTTCTTC. It yields the protein CASNDDSYNEQFF. This chain links TRBV28 with TRBJ2-1; D remains unclear. The V and J ends lost 7 bases and 0 bases respectively, with 7 bases between them. The CDR3 runs 13 residues. Germline V gene data show CDR1 as MDHEN and CDR2 as SYDVKM.

V usage is TRBV28 and J usage is TRBJ2-4; TRBD1 aligns across 10 bases. CDR3 length: 15 amino acids. In germline, CDR1 is MDHEN, CDR2 SYDVKM. V was clipped by 8 bases and J by 1 base; unmatched bases: 5. CDR3 nucleotide sequence: TGTGCCAGCGCCGACAGGGGGCTCGCCAAAAACATTCAGTACTTC. Amino acid sequence: CASADRGLAKNIQYF.

This clone was recorded once. CDR3 coding DNA: TGTGCCAGTAGTGAACTAGCGGGAGCTGTAGAGCAGTTCTTC. Translating it yields CASSELAGAVEQFF. The chain recombines TRBV19 with TRBJ2-1; 11 bases agree with TRBD2. V gave up 5 bases and J gave up 10 bases; unmatched junction bases: 7. The germline V gene has CDR1 LNHDA and CDR2 SQIVND (reference sequence). The CDR3 loop spans 14 amino acids.